This T cell receptor beta chain came from a study of blood T cell repertoires in COVID-19. On the study more broadly: The United States, Italy and Spain provided the acute and convalescent COVID-19 samples.

Under the authors' procedure: Reference gene primer amplification yielded estimated nucleated cell counts. The repertoire was sequenced with immunoSEQ multiplex PCR; TCRdb's copy has only in-frame clones and lacks some. V and J calls and clone size are given by that table; D and trimming were obtained from the DNA. This table holds roughly 70,000 clones, around 87% found once. This clone was observed a handful of times. J lost 10 bases, V lost 8 bases, and 12 bases had no gene match. Per the germline V gene, CDR1 is MDHEN and CDR2 is SYDVKM. CDR3 length: 14 residues. The TCR sequence derives from a man between 65 and 85 years old with active COVID-19. Sequences were obtained from peripheral blood. The chain recombines TRBV28 with TRBJ1-5; TRBD1 matches at 9 bases. The CDR3 DNA reads TGTGCCAGCTGGGGACCGGCGACAGGGGGTCCCCAGCATTTT. The encoded protein is CASWGPATGGPQHF.